These 8 T cell receptor beta chains were sequenced from one sample in a study of T cell repertoires in cytomegalovirus infection. MiXCR, run by TCRdb on the reads, gives a single entry per CDR3 protein. This table has about 920,000 distinct CDR3 sequences, 30% to 40% appearing once. The antigens these receptors bind are not known. Sample: cultured CD8+ T cells from PBMCs, taken from culture after CMV antigen stimulation. These receptors all come from a human donor in good health (CMV status not recorded). Some clones in this sample may be carry-over from other donors' samples.

This chain connects TRBV10-2 to TRBJ1-6; D perhaps matches TRBD1 (5 bases). The CDR3 sequence is 16 residues long. V was cut by 11 bases and J by 8 bases, with 25 bases left in between. CDR1 and CDR2 from the germline V gene are WSHSY and SAAADI. CDR3: CAAGQGGVVFDSPLHF. The CDR3 region has the DNA TGCGCCGCGGGCCAGGGAGGGGTGGTGTTTGATTCACCCCTCCACTTT.

The V call is TRBV6-2 or TRBV6-3, the J call TRBJ2-2; 8 bases map to TRBD1. Germline CDR1 and CDR2: MNHEY and SVGEGT. The CDR3 spans 18 residues. Unmatched junction bases numbered 8, after V lost 2 bases and J lost 0 bases. The CDR3 loop reads CASSYGDRSEPNTGELFF. CDR3 nucleotides: TGTGCCAGCAGTTACGGGGACAGGTCAGAACCGAACACCGGGGAGCTGTTTTTT.

With respect to this clonotype: A much larger clone sits a single nucleotide away, making a read error possible. The V gene is TRBV7-6, the J gene TRBJ2-2; 11 bases line up with TRBD2. V was pared by 3 bases and J by 7 bases, with 10 bases of the junction left unmatched. The CDR3 runs 17 residues. Germline V gives CDR1 SGHVS, CDR2 FNYEAQ. CDR3 nucleotide sequence: TGTGCCAGCAGCTTGGAAATAGCGGGGGGGCCAGTCGGGGAGCTGTTTTTT. It is translated as CASSLEIAGGPVGELFF.

Remarks on this clonotype: The junction shows a germline mismatch at one end, possibly a read error. The chain employs TRBV15 and TRBJ2-2; D remains unclear. Germline CDR1 reads LNHNV; CDR2 reads YYDKDF (reference sequence). The CDR3 is 16 amino acids. The CDR3 DNA sequence: TGTGCCACCAGCAGAGACAGGACCTCGAACACCCGGGAGCTGTTTTTT. It yields the protein CATSRDRTSNTRELFF.

This clonotype appeared a few times. The rearrangement links TRBV12-3 or TRBV12-4 to TRBJ2-5; 7 nucleotides line up with TRBD2. V dropped 5 bases and J dropped 0; count of bases not matched to a gene: 9. This CDR3 has 16 residues. The CDR3 sequence is CASSPPGAGNQETQYF. In DNA form, the CDR3 reads TGTGCCAGCAGTCCCCCGGGAGCGGGAAACCAAGAGACCCAGTACTTC.

J is TRBJ2-3 and V is TRBV11-2, with D perhaps matching TRBD1 or TRBD2 (5 bases each). V was trimmed by 3 bases and J by 1 base, leaving 14 bases between them. Germline CDR1 SGHAT, CDR2 FQNNGV. This CDR3 spans 16 amino acids. This CDR3 is CASSFGMGVGTDTQYF. DNA of the CDR3: TGTGCCAGCAGCTTCGGGATGGGGGTTGGCACAGATACGCAGTATTTT.

J is TRBJ2-2 and V is TRBV15; D unclear. Per the germline V gene, CDR1 is LNHNV and CDR2 is YYDKDF (reference sequence). The CDR3 has 17 residues. Trimming left V 5 bases short and J 0 bases short, with 16 bases between. Written as DNA, the CDR3 is TGTGCCACCAGCGGAAGACCCCAGGAACCGAACACCGGGGAGCTGTTTTTT. Translation: CATSGRPQEPNTGELFF.

In this sample, this clonotype turned up a few times. CDR3: CASSVTGVYYEQYF. CDR3 nucleotide sequence: TGTGCCAGCAGTGTGACAGGGGTTTACTACGAGCAGTACTTC. This chain links TRBV6-1 with TRBJ2-7, with 8 bases fitting TRBD1. Germline V gene sequence: CDR1 MNHNS, CDR2 SASEGT. This CDR3 has 14 amino acids. The V segment lost 4 bases and the J segment 3 bases; nucleotides outside the gene matches: 5.